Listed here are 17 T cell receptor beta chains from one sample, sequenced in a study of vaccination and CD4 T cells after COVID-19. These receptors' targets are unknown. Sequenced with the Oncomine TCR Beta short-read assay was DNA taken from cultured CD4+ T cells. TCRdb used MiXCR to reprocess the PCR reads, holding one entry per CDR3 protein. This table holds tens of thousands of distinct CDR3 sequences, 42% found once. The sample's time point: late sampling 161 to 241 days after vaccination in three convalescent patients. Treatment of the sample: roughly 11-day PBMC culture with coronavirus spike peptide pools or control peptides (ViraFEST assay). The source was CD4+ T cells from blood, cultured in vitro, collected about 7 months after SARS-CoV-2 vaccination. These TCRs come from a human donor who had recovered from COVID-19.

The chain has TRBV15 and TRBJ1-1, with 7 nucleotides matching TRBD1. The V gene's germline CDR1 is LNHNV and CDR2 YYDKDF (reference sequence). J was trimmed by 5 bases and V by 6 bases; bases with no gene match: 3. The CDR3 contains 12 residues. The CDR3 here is CATSLRGTEAFF. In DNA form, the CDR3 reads TGTGCCACCAGTCTCAGGGGGACTGAAGCTTTCTTT.

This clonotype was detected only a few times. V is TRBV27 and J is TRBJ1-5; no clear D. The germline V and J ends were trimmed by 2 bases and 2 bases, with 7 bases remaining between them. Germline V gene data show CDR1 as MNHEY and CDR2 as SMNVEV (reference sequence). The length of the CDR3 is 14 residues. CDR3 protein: CASSLESGNQPQHF. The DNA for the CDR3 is TGTGCCAGCAGTTTAGAGTCAGGCAATCAGCCCCAGCATTTT.

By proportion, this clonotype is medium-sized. This CDR3 is CSAQISGTEAGTQHF. CDR3 nucleotide sequence: TGCAGTGCGCAAATATCCGGGACAGAGGCAGGGACCCAGCATTTT. The V gene is TRBV20-1, the J gene TRBJ1-5, with 7 bases matching TRBD1. CDR1 DFQATT and CDR2 SNEGSKA come from the germline V gene (reference sequence). Trimming cost V 6 bases and J 11 bases; bases outside gene matches: 19. CDR3 length: 15 residues.

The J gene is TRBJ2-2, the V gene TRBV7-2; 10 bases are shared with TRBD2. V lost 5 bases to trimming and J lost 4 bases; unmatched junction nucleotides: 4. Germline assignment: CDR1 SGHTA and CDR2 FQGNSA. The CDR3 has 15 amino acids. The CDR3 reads CASSTRTSGTGELFF. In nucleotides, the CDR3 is TGTGCCAGCAGCACCCGGACTAGCGGCACCGGGGAGCTGTTTTTT.

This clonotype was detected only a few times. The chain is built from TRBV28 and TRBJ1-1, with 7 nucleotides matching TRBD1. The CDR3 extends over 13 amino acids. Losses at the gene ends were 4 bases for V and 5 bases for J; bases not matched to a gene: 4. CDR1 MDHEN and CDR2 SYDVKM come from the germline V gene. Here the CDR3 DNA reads TGTGCCAGCAGTTCCCCAGGGGGAACTGAAGCTTTCTTT. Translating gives CASSSPGGTEAFF. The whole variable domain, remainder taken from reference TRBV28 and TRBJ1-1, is DVKVTQSSRYLVKRTGEKVFLECVQDMDHENMFWYRQDPGLGLRLIYFSYDVKMKEKGDIPEGYSVSREKKERFSLILESASTNQTSMYLCASSSPGGTEAFFGQGTRLTVV.

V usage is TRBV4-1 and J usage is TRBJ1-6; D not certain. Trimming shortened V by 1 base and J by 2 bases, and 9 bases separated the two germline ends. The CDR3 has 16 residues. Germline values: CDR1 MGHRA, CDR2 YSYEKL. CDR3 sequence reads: CASSQGFQAYNSPLHF. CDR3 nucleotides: TGCGCCAGCAGCCAAGGGTTCCAAGCCTATAATTCACCCCTCCACTTT.

The CDR3 nucleotides read TGTGCCAGCAGCTTCAACACAGATACGCAGTATTTT. It specifies CASSFNTDTQYF. J is TRBJ2-3 and V is TRBV7-9; D not resolved. Trimming left V 3 bases short and J 2 bases short, with 3 bases between. The CDR3 totals 12 residues. CDR1 SEHNR and CDR2 FQNEAQ come from the germline V gene (reference sequence). Full variable domain (remainder filled in from reference TRBV7-9 and TRBJ2-3): DTGVSQNPRHKITKRGQNVTFRCDPISEHNRLYWYRQTLGQGPEFLTYFQNEAQLEKSRLLSDRFSAERPKGSFSTLEIQRTEQGDSAMYLCASSFNTDTQYFGPGTRLTVL.

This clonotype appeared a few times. The CDR3 DNA is TGCAGTGCTAGCGGGACAGGGGTTTACAATGAGCAGTTCTTC. It codes for CSASGTGVYNEQFF. The chain carries TRBV20-1 and TRBJ2-1; 10 bases match TRBD1. V shed 3 bases and J 4 bases; nucleotides not matched to a gene: 3. This CDR3 region has 14 residues. Germline CDR1 reads DFQATT; CDR2 reads SNEGSKA (reference sequence).

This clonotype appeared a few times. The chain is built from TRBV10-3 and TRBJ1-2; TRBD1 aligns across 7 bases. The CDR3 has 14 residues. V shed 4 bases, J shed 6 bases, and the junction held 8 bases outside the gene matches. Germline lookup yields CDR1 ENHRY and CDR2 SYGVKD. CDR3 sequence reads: CAISVDRVGDGYTF. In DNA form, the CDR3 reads TGTGCCATCAGTGTTGACAGGGTCGGAGATGGCTACACCTTC.

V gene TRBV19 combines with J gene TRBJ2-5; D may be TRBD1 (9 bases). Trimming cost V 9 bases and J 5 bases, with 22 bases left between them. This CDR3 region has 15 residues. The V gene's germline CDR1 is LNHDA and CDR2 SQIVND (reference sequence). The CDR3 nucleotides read TGTGCCAGCCGCCGGGGGGGACAGGGTTTCGAGACCCAGTACTTC. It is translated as CASRRGGQGFETQYF.

CDR3 sequence (DNA): TGTGCCAGCAGTATCCTAGACTCACCTGAGCAGTTCTTC. It yields the protein CASSILDSPEQFF. The J gene is TRBJ2-1, the V gene TRBV28; D is unresolved. Germline lookup yields CDR1 MDHEN and CDR2 SYDVKM. CDR3 length equals 13 residues. The V end was cut by 5 bases, the J end by 9 bases, with 14 bases between.

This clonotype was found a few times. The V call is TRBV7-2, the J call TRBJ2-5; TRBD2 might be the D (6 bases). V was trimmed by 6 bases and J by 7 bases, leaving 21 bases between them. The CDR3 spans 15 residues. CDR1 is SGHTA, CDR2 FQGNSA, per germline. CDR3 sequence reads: CASRGGFGQPGTQYF. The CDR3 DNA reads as TGTGCCAGCAGGGGGGGTTTTGGGCAGCCCGGGACCCAGTACTTC.

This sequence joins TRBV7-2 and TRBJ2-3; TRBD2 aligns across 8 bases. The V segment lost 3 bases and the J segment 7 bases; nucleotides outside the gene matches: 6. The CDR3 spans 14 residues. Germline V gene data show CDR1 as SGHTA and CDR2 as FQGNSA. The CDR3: CASSLSGSKYTQYF. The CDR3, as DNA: TGTGCCAGCAGCTTGAGCGGGAGCAAGTATACGCAGTATTTT.

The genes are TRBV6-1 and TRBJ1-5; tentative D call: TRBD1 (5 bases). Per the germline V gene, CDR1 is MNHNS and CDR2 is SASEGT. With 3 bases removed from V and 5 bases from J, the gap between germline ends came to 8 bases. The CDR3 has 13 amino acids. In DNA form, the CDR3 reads TGTGCCAGCAGTGATGGGGCGGATCAGCCCCAGCATTTT. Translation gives CASSDGADQPQHF.

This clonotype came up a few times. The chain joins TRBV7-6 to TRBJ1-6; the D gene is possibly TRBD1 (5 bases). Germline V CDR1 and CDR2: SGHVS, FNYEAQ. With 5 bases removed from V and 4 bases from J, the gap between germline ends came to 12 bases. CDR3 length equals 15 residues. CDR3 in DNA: TGTGCCAGCAGCAAAACAGGAACTTATAATTCACCCCTCCACTTT. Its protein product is CASSKTGTYNSPLHF.

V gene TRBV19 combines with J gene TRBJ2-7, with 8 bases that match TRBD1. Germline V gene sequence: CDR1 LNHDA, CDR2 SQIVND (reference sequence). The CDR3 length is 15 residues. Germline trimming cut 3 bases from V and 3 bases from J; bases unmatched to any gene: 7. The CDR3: CASSIAQGARYEQYF. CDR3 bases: TGTGCCAGTAGTATCGCCCAGGGGGCGCGCTACGAGCAGTACTTC.

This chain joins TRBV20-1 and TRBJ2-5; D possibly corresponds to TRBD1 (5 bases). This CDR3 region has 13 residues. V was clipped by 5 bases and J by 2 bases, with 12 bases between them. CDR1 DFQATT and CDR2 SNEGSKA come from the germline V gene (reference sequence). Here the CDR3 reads CSAWGRQQETQYF. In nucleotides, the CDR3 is TGCAGTGCTTGGGGCCGACAGCAAGAGACCCAGTACTTC.